This TCR beta chain was retrieved from a study of T cell responses to AZD1222 COVID-19 vaccine. Whole-study findings and limits: Distributed over spike, vaccine-associated CD4 TCRs predominated at 160-218 and 743-854. In the spike-specific TCR repertoire, nearly half reportedly target unmutated variant regions. Seropositive AZD1222 recipients at baseline numbered only five or six. White British ancestry dominated among donors, who included more females, and clonal diversity was possibly underestimated.

Germline V gene lookup returns CDR1 SGHNT and CDR2 YENEEA. This CDR3 is 12 amino acids long. Trimming at V came to 5 bases and at J to 7 bases, leaving 4 bases not matched to a gene. TCRdb keeps only in-frame clones here, not all; method: immunoSEQ multiplex PCR. This sample yields more than 95,000 clones, of which 85% to 95% are seen a single time; roughly 5% belongs to the top ten. With respect to this clone: Its cognate antigen is unknown.

Sequencing used peripheral blood, obtained on day 0 of AZD1222 vaccination. V usage is TRBV11-3 and J usage is TRBJ1-1; 7 positions match TRBD1. This TCR was recovered from an adult in good health. The CDR3 protein is CASSTGTDEAFF. The CDR3 bases are TGTGCCAGCAGCACCGGGACAGATGAAGCTTTCTTT.